This TCR beta chain was retrieved from a study of shared clonotypes between healthy human individuals (TCRdb year 2020). In the study overall: Three men and a couple of women, aged 18 to 49 years, made up the cohort. To estimate repertoire size and how much clonotype sharing occurs between individuals, the study deeply sequenced the blood TCR repertoires of five healthy adults. Libraries were prepared and TCR repertoires were sequenced by different laboratories using diverse techniques, in order to increase sequencing depth and limit assay-specific biases. Each donor's leukapheresis produced roughly between roughly 0.85 and 9.5 billion PBMCs. General conclusions and limits of the study: Only blood was sampled, and tissue TCR repertoires likely differ from those in blood. Pairwise subsampling indicated that sequencing depth was expected to affect the degree of clonotype sharing among donors. Because the study included only a small number of donors, the genetic and exposure-history diversity represented was limited.

The donors were healthy, HIV-negative adults who had no recently reported acute infections or vaccinations. Every donor was a Caucasian adult residing in Nashville, Tennessee, USA. For unsorted samples, tens of millions of PBMCs were counted and genomic DNA was extracted with the QIAamp DNA Blood Mini kit. After blood collection by leukapheresis, PBMCs were isolated using Ficoll-Histopaque density gradient centrifugation and then cryopreserved in the vapor phase of liquid nitrogen. This clone has only a few counts. Its target antigen remains unknown. No much larger clone is present one base from it, and per-base qualities are unavailable. The sample contains more than one DNA sequence encoding this CDR3. Using the deep immunoSEQ assay, multiplex PCR amplified TCR CDR3 regions from genomic DNA. Extracted genomic DNA from each cell subset was distributed evenly across all wells of several immunoSEQ 96-well plates, and each plate was treated as a replicate. Each replicate PCR for unsorted PBMC received approximately 0.3 ug genomic DNA, equal to 30,000 to 35,000 T cell genomes. Ten immunoSEQ deep assay plates were used to sequence unsorted PBMC genomic DNA. The purified libraries were quantified using a Qubit 3.0 fluorometer, sized with a Bioanalyzer 2100, and then quantified again using the KAPA Library Quantification kit. Each immunoSEQ 96-well plate was sequenced on its own single-read 150-cycle Illumina NextSeq 550 flow cell. Under the source paper's analysis protocol: Because the immunoSEQ output included only junctional sequences and no quality scores, the filtering could not be the same as the filtering used for full-length reads. To assign V/J genes and CDR3, sequences were annotated against IMGT germline references using PyIR, a Python wrapper for IgBLAST v1.9. Reads with weak V/J assignments (E-value above 1e-6), missing CDR3, stop codons, out-of-frame junctions, or ambiguous translated residues were removed. A V3J clonotype was defined by an identical inferred V gene, J gene, and CDR3 amino acid sequence. The percentage overlap between two repertoires was calculated by dividing the number of shared unique clonotypes by the size of the smaller repertoire. Three approaches were used to assess repertoire richness: RTK rarefaction, the Chao1 estimator, and Recon v2.1 estimates of unobserved clonotypes. Entries here come from immuneACCESS through TCRdb and include only in-frame sequences with V and J called. Some clones fail to appear in such tables; in the studies checked, an unresolved V gene covers under half of the shortfall, and the cause of the remainder is unknown. Clone size and V and J calls were adopted from that table, with D and trimming inferred from the DNA. This sample gives about 520,000 clones in total; approximately 78% of them show up just once. Of the sample, about 12% falls within the top ten clones.

The CDR3 covers 12 residues, taking in both the cysteine and the phenylalanine. Just CDR3 DNA is preserved here, 36 bases in frame from base 1. V drops 4 bases and J drops 4 bases, leaving 7 bases in between. CDR1 MDHEN and CDR2 SYDVKM are derived from the germline V gene. The specimen sequenced was PBMCs. The sequence links TRBV28 to TRBJ1-2; no confident D gene assignment can be made. This TCR derives from a woman between 35 and 50 years old in good health. Some clones in this sample may be carry-over from other donors' samples. The DNA sequence reads TGTGCCAGCAGTTCGCGGACCTATGGCTACACCTTC. Its translation is CASSSRTYGYTF.